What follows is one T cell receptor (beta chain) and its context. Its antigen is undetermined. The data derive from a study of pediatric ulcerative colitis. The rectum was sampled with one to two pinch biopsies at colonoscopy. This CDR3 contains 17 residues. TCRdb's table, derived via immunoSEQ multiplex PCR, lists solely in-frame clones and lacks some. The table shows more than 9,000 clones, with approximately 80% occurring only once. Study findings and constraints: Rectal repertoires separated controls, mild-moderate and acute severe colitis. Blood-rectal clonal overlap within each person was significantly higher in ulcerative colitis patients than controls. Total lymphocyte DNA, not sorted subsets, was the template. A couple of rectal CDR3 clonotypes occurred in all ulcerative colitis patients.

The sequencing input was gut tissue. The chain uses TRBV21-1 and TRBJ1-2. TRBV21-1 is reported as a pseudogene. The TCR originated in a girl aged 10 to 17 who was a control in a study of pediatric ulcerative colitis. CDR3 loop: CASSAPRGHWGVNGYTF. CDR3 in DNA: TGTGCCAGCAGCGCCCCTCGGGGGCATTGGGGCGTGAATGGCTACACCTTC.